The 14 T cell receptor beta chains in this list originate from one sample, sequenced in a study of blood T cell repertoires in COVID-19. Data came from immunoSEQ multiplex PCR; TCRdb stores just in-frame clones and leaves some out. In the table there are about 38,000 clones, approximately 86% of which are singletons. Sequencing used peripheral blood. Receptors originate from a man over 45 with active COVID-19.

This chain joins TRBV13 and TRBJ2-5, with TRBD2 matching 7 bases. J gave up 1 base and V 2 bases, and 4 bases lay outside the gene matches. Looked up from germline, CDR1 is PRHDT and CDR2 is FYEKMQ (reference sequence). There are 15 residues in the CDR3. The CDR3, as DNA: TGTGCCAGCAGCTTATGGGCTAGCGGCCAAGAGACCCAGTACTTC. It yields the protein CASSLWASGQETQYF.

This chain connects TRBV5-1 to TRBJ2-4, with a tentative D call TRBD2 (6 bases). This CDR3 is built from 14 residues. Between the trimmed V and J ends, which lost 2 bases and 9 bases, there was a span of 15 bases. CDR1 is SGHRS, CDR2 YFSETQ, per germline. The CDR3 region has the DNA TGCGCCAGCAGCTTAACCGGGACTCTGGGCATTCAGTACTTC. It translates to CASSLTGTLGIQYF.

This clone was found once. The chain recombines TRBV5-4 with TRBJ2-3, with 12 bases fitting TRBD2. Germline V gene lookup returns CDR1 SGHNT and CDR2 YYREEE (reference sequence). CDR3 length: 14 amino acids. V gave up 0 bases and J gave up 10 bases; unmatched junction bases: 3. CDR3 sequence reads: CASSLVTSGGAQYF. The CDR3 coding sequence is TGTGCCAGCAGCTTGGTGACTAGCGGGGGTGCGCAGTATTTT.

The chain uses TRBV6-5 and TRBJ1-2; D unresolved. CDR1 is MNHEY and CDR2 is SVGAGI in the germline V gene. The CDR3 totals 14 residues. Trimming stripped 2 bases from V and 3 bases from J, with 10 bases between. Written as DNA, the CDR3 is TGTGCCAGCAGTTACAGCTTACGCGACTATGGCTACACCTTC. It yields the protein CASSYSLRDYGYTF.

The rearrangement joins TRBV29-1 to TRBJ2-3; 8 bases are shared with TRBD1. Trimming at V came to 1 base and at J to 4 bases, leaving 4 bases not matched to a gene. In germline, CDR1 is SQVTM, CDR2 ANQGSEA. This CDR3 comprises 14 residues. CDR3 region: CSVEADREADTQYF. CDR3 DNA sequence: TGCAGCGTTGAAGCGGACAGGGAGGCAGATACGCAGTATTTT.

Written as DNA, the CDR3 is TGCGCCAGCAGTGAGGGGTGGGACAGGGGGTTCAACTATGGCTACACCTTC. As protein: CASSEGWDRGFNYGYTF. V gene TRBV10-2 combines with J gene TRBJ1-2, with 11 bases fitting TRBD1. The length of the CDR3 is 17 residues. The germline V gene encodes CDR1 WSHSY and CDR2 SAAADI. J lost 2 bases, V lost 2 bases, and 7 bases had no gene match.

The V and J genes are TRBV10-3 and TRBJ2-7; maybe TRBD1 (6 bases). The CDR3 consists of 16 residues. V shed 5 bases and J shed 1 base, with 18 bases lying between them. In germline, CDR1 is ENHRY, CDR2 SYGVKD. The CDR3 region has the DNA TGTGCCATCAGTAACCCGAACCACCAGGGGTCCTACGAGCAGTACTTC. Translated: CAISNPNHQGSYEQYF.

The genes are TRBV29-1 and TRBJ2-2, with unresolved D. CDR1 is SQVTM and CDR2 is ANQGSEA in the germline V gene. The CDR3 loop spans 14 amino acids. V was cut by 5 bases and J by 1 base, with 11 bases left in between. In DNA, the CDR3 is TGCAGCGTTCGGCAGGAAAGGAACACCGGGGAGCTGTTTTTT. It codes for CSVRQERNTGELFF.

V and J are TRBV6-5 and TRBJ2-1, with 9 bases that match TRBD2. The CDR3 is 15 residues long. With V trimmed by 5 bases and J by 5 bases, 7 bases remained unmatched. Germline loops: CDR1 MNHEY, CDR2 SVGAGI. In nucleotides, the CDR3 is TGTGCCAGCAGTCTCCAGGGACTAGCCCACAATGAGCAGTTCTTC. Encoded protein: CASSLQGLAHNEQFF.

This clone ranks as medium-sized. This chain joins TRBV28 and TRBJ2-7; 9 nucleotides match TRBD2. V was clipped by 6 bases and J by 6 bases; unmatched bases: 9. Per the germline V gene, CDR1 is MDHEN and CDR2 is SYDVKM. The CDR3 consists of 14 residues. CDR3 in DNA: TGTGCCAGCAGCCCCGGGACTAGCCGCAGCGAGCAGTACTTC. Amino acid sequence: CASSPGTSRSEQYF.

This clone was seen only a few times. The chain is built from TRBV2 and TRBJ1-5; perhaps TRBD1 as D (6 bases). CDR1 and CDR2 from the germline V gene are SNHLY and FYNNEI. V gave up 6 bases and J gave up 4 bases, with 13 bases separating them. This CDR3 has 14 residues. The CDR3 loop is CASSQQGINQPQHF. CDR3 nucleotide sequence: TGTGCCAGCAGCCAACAGGGTATAAATCAGCCCCAGCATTTT.

This rearrangement joins TRBV28 to TRBJ2-7, with TRBD2 identical over 8 bases. The CDR3 loop spans 15 amino acids. Trimming cost V 8 bases and J 2 bases; bases outside gene matches: 11. Germline CDR1 MDHEN, CDR2 SYDVKM. The CDR3 reads CASVPRGASPYEQYF. The DNA for the CDR3 is TGTGCCAGCGTCCCGCGGGGGGCCTCACCCTACGAGCAGTACTTC.

The genes are TRBV7-9 and TRBJ2-7; perhaps TRBD1 as D (5 bases). The CDR3 extends over 14 amino acids. With 1 base removed from V and 3 bases from J, the gap between germline ends came to 10 bases. Germline CDR1 is SEHNR and CDR2 is FQNEAQ (reference sequence). The CDR3 spells CASSLGAGNYEQYF. CDR3 nucleotide sequence: TGTGCCAGCAGCTTAGGAGCAGGGAACTACGAGCAGTACTTC.

The chain employs TRBV9 and TRBJ1-1; a weak D match, TRBD1 (5 bases). Trimming cost V 3 bases and J 2 bases, with 8 bases left between them. Looked up from germline, CDR1 is SGDLS and CDR2 is YYNGEE. This CDR3 contains 13 residues. The CDR3 sequence is CASSAQGNTEAFF. The CDR3 DNA sequence: TGTGCCAGCAGCGCTCAGGGCAACACTGAAGCTTTCTTT.